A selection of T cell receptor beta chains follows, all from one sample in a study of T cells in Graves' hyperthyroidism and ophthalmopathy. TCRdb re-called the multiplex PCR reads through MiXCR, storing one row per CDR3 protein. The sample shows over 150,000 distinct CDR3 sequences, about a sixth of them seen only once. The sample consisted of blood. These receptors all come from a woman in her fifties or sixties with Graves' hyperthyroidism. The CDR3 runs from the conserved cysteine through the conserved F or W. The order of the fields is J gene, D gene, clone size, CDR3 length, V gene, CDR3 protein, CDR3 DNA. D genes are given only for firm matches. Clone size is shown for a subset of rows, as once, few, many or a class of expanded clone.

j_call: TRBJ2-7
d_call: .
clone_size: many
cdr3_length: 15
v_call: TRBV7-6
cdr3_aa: CASSLGGGGLDEQYF
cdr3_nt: TGTGCCAGCAGCTTAGGGGGGGGCGGTCTCGACGAGCAGTACTTC

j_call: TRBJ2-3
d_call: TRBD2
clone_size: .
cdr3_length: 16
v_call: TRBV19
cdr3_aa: CASSRTSGGDQDTQYF
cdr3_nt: TGTGCCAGTAGTCGGACTAGCGGGGGGGATCAAGATACGCAGTATTTT

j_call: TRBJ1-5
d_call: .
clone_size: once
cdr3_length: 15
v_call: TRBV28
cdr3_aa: CASSPPSGSNQPQHF
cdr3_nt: TGTGCCAGCAGTCCCCCATCTGGTAGCAATCAGCCCCAGCATTTT

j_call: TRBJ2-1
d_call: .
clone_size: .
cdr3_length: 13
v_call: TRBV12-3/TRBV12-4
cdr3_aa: CASCISSYNEQFF
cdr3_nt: TGTGCCAGCTGCATCAGCTCCTACAATGAGCAGTTCTTC

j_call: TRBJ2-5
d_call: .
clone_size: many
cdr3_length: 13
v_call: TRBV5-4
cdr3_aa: CASSAGRQETQYF
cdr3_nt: TGTGCCAGCAGCGCAGGACGCCAAGAGACCCAGTACTTC

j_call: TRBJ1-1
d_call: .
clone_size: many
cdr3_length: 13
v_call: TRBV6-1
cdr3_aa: CATLVRGYAEAFF
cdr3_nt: TGTGCCACCCTAGTACGGGGATATGCTGAAGCTTTCTTT

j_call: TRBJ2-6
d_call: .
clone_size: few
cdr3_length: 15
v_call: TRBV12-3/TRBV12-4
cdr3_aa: CASIGEGSGANVLTF
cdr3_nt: TGTGCCAGCATCGGTGAAGGCTCTGGGGCCAACGTCCTGACTTTC

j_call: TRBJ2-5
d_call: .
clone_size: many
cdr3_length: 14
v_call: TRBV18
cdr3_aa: CASSPMGLRETQYF
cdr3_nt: TGTGCCAGCTCACCGATGGGACTTCGAGAGACCCAGTACTTC

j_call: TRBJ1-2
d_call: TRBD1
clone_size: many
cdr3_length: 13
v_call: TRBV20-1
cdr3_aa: CSAGDRGGYGYTF
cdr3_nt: TGCAGTGCTGGGGACAGGGGGGGCTATGGCTACACCTTC

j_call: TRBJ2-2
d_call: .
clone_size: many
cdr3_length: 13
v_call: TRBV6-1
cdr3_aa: CGSRRTNTGELFF
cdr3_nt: TGTGGAAGCAGGAGAACGAACACCGGGGAGCTGTTTTTT

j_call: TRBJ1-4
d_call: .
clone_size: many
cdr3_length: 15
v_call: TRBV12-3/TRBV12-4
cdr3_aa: CASSRWTDSNEKLFF
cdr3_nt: TGTGCCAGCAGTCGATGGACAGACAGTAATGAAAAACTGTTTTTT

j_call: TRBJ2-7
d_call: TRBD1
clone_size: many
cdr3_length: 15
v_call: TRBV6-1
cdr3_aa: CASDPWTGGTYEQYF
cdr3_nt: TGTGCCAGCGACCCATGGACAGGGGGAACTTACGAGCAGTACTTC

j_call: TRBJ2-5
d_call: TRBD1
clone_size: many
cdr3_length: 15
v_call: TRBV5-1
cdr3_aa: CASSSRTGTEETQYF
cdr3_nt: TGCGCCAGCAGCTCAAGGACCGGGACAGAAGAGACCCAGTACTTC

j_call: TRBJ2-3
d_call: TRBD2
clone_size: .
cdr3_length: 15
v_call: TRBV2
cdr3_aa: CASSELAGSSYTQYF
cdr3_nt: TGTGCCAGCAGTGAACTAGCGGGGTCGTCATATACGCAGTATTTT

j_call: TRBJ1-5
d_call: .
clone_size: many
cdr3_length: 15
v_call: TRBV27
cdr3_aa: CASSLTGGLNQPQHF
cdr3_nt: TGTGCCAGCAGTTTAACCGGGGGACTCAATCAGCCCCAGCATTTT

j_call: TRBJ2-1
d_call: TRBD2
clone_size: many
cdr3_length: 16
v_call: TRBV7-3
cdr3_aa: CASSLTLAGGPGEQFF
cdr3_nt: TGTGCCAGCAGCTTAACCCTAGCGGGGGGGCCGGGTGAGCAGTTCTTC

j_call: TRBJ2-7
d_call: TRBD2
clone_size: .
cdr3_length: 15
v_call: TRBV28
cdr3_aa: CASSPRVAGVYEQYF
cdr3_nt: TGTGCCAGCAGCCCGCGGGTAGCGGGAGTCTACGAGCAGTACTTC

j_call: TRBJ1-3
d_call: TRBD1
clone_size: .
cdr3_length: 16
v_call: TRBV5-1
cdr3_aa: CASSLTQGAFGNTIYF
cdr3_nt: TGCGCCAGCAGCTTGACCCAGGGGGCGTTTGGAAACACCATATATTTT

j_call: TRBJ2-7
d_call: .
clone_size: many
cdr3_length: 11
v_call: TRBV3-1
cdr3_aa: CASISSYEQYF
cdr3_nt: TGTGCCAGCATTTCTTCCTACGAGCAGTACTTC

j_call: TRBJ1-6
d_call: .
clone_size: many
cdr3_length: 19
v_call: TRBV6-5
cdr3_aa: CASSYSIRRVELINSPLHF
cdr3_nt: TGTGCCAGCAGTTACTCGATTCGGAGGGTGGAACTTATTAATTCACCCCTCCACTTT

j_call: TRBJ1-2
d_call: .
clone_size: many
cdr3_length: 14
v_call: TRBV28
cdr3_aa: CASSILTEEYGYTF
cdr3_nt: TGTGCCAGCAGTATCCTCACAGAGGAGTACGGCTACACCTTC

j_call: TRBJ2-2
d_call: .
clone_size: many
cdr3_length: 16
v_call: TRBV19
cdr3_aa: CASSIRGGLNTGELFF
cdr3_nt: TGTGCCAGTAGTATACGAGGGGGGCTAAACACCGGGGAGCTGTTTTTT

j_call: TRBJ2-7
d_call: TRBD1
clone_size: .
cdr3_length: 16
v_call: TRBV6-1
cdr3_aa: CASSPRDRELSYEQYF
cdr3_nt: TGTGCCAGCAGCCCCCGGGACAGGGAACTCTCCTACGAGCAGTACTTC

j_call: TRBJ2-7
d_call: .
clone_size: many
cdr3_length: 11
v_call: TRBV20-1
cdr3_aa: CSAPQVHEQYF
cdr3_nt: TGCAGTGCTCCTCAGGTCCACGAGCAGTACTTC

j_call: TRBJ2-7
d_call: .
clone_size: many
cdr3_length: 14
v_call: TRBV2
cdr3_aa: CASSYLDGNYEQYF
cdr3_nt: TGTGCCAGCAGCTACTTGGACGGGAACTACGAGCAGTACTTC

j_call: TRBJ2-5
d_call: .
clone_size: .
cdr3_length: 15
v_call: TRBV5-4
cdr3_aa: CASSLWREYQETQYF
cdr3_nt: TGTGCCAGCAGCTTGTGGAGGGAGTACCAAGAGACCCAGTACTTC

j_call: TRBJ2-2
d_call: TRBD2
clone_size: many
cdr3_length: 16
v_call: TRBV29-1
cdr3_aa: CSVIPVAGTNTGELFF
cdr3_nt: TGCAGCGTCATCCCGGTAGCGGGGACGAACACCGGGGAGCTGTTTTTT

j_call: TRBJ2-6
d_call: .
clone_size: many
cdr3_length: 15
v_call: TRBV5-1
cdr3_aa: CASSLEASGANVLTF
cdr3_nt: TGCGCCAGCAGCTTGGAAGCGAGTGGGGCCAACGTCCTGACTTTC

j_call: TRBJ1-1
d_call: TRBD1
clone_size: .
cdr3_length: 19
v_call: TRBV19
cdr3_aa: CASSMVLGQGAGTNTEAFF
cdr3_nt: TGTGCCAGTAGTATGGTTCTCGGACAGGGGGCGGGGACGAACACTGAGGCTTTCTTT

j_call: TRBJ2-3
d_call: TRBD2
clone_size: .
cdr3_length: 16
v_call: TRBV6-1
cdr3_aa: CASSELASGLRDTQYF
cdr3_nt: TGTGCCAGCAGTGAATTGGCTAGCGGATTGAGAGATACGCAGTATTTT

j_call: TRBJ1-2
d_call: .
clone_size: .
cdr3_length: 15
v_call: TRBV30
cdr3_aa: CAWSVPPEGNYGYTF
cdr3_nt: TGTGCCTGGAGTGTACCTCCTGAAGGAAACTATGGCTACACCTTC

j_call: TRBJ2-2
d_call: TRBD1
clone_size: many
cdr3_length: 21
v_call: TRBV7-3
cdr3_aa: CASSLWVPRTVQGGPTGELFF
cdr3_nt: TGTGCCAGCAGCTTATGGGTACCCCGAACCGTACAGGGGGGCCCCACCGGGGAGCTGTTTTTT